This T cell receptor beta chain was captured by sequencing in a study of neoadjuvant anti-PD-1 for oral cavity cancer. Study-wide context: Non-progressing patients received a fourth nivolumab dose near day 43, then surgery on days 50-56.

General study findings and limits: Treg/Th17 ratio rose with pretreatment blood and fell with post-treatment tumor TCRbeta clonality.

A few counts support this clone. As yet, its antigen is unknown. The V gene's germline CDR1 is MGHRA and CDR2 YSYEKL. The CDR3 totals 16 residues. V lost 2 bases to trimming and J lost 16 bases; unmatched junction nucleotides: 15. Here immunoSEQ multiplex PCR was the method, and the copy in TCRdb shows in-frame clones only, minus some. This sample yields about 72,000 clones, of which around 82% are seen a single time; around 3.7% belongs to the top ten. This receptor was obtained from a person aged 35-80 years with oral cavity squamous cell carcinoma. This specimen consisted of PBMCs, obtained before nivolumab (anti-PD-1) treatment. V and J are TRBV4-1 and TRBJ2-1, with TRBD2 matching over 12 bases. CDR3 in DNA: TGCGCCAGCAGCCAACCCTGGGCCCTAGCGGGAGGGCCAGTCTTCTTC. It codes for CASSQPWALAGGPVFF.